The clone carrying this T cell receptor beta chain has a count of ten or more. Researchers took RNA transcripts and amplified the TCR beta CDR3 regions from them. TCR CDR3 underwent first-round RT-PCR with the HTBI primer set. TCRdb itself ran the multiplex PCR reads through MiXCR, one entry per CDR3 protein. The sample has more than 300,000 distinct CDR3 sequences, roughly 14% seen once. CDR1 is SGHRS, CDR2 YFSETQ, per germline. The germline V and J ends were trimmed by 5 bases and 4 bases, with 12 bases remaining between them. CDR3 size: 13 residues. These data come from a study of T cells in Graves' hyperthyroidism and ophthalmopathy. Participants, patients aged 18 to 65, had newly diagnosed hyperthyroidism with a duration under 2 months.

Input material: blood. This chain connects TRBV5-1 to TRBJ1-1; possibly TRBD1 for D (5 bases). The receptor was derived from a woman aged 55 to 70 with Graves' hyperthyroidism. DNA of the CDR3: TGCGCCAGCAGGCTCTGGGGCGGCACTGAAGCTTTCTTT. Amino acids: CASRLWGGTEAFF. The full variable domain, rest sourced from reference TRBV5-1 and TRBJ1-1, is KAGVTQTPRYLIKTRGQQVTLSCSPISGHRSVSWYQQTPGQGLQFLFEYFSETQRNKGNFPGRFSGRQFSNSRSEMNVSTLELGDSALYLCASRLWGGTEAFFGQGTRLTVV.